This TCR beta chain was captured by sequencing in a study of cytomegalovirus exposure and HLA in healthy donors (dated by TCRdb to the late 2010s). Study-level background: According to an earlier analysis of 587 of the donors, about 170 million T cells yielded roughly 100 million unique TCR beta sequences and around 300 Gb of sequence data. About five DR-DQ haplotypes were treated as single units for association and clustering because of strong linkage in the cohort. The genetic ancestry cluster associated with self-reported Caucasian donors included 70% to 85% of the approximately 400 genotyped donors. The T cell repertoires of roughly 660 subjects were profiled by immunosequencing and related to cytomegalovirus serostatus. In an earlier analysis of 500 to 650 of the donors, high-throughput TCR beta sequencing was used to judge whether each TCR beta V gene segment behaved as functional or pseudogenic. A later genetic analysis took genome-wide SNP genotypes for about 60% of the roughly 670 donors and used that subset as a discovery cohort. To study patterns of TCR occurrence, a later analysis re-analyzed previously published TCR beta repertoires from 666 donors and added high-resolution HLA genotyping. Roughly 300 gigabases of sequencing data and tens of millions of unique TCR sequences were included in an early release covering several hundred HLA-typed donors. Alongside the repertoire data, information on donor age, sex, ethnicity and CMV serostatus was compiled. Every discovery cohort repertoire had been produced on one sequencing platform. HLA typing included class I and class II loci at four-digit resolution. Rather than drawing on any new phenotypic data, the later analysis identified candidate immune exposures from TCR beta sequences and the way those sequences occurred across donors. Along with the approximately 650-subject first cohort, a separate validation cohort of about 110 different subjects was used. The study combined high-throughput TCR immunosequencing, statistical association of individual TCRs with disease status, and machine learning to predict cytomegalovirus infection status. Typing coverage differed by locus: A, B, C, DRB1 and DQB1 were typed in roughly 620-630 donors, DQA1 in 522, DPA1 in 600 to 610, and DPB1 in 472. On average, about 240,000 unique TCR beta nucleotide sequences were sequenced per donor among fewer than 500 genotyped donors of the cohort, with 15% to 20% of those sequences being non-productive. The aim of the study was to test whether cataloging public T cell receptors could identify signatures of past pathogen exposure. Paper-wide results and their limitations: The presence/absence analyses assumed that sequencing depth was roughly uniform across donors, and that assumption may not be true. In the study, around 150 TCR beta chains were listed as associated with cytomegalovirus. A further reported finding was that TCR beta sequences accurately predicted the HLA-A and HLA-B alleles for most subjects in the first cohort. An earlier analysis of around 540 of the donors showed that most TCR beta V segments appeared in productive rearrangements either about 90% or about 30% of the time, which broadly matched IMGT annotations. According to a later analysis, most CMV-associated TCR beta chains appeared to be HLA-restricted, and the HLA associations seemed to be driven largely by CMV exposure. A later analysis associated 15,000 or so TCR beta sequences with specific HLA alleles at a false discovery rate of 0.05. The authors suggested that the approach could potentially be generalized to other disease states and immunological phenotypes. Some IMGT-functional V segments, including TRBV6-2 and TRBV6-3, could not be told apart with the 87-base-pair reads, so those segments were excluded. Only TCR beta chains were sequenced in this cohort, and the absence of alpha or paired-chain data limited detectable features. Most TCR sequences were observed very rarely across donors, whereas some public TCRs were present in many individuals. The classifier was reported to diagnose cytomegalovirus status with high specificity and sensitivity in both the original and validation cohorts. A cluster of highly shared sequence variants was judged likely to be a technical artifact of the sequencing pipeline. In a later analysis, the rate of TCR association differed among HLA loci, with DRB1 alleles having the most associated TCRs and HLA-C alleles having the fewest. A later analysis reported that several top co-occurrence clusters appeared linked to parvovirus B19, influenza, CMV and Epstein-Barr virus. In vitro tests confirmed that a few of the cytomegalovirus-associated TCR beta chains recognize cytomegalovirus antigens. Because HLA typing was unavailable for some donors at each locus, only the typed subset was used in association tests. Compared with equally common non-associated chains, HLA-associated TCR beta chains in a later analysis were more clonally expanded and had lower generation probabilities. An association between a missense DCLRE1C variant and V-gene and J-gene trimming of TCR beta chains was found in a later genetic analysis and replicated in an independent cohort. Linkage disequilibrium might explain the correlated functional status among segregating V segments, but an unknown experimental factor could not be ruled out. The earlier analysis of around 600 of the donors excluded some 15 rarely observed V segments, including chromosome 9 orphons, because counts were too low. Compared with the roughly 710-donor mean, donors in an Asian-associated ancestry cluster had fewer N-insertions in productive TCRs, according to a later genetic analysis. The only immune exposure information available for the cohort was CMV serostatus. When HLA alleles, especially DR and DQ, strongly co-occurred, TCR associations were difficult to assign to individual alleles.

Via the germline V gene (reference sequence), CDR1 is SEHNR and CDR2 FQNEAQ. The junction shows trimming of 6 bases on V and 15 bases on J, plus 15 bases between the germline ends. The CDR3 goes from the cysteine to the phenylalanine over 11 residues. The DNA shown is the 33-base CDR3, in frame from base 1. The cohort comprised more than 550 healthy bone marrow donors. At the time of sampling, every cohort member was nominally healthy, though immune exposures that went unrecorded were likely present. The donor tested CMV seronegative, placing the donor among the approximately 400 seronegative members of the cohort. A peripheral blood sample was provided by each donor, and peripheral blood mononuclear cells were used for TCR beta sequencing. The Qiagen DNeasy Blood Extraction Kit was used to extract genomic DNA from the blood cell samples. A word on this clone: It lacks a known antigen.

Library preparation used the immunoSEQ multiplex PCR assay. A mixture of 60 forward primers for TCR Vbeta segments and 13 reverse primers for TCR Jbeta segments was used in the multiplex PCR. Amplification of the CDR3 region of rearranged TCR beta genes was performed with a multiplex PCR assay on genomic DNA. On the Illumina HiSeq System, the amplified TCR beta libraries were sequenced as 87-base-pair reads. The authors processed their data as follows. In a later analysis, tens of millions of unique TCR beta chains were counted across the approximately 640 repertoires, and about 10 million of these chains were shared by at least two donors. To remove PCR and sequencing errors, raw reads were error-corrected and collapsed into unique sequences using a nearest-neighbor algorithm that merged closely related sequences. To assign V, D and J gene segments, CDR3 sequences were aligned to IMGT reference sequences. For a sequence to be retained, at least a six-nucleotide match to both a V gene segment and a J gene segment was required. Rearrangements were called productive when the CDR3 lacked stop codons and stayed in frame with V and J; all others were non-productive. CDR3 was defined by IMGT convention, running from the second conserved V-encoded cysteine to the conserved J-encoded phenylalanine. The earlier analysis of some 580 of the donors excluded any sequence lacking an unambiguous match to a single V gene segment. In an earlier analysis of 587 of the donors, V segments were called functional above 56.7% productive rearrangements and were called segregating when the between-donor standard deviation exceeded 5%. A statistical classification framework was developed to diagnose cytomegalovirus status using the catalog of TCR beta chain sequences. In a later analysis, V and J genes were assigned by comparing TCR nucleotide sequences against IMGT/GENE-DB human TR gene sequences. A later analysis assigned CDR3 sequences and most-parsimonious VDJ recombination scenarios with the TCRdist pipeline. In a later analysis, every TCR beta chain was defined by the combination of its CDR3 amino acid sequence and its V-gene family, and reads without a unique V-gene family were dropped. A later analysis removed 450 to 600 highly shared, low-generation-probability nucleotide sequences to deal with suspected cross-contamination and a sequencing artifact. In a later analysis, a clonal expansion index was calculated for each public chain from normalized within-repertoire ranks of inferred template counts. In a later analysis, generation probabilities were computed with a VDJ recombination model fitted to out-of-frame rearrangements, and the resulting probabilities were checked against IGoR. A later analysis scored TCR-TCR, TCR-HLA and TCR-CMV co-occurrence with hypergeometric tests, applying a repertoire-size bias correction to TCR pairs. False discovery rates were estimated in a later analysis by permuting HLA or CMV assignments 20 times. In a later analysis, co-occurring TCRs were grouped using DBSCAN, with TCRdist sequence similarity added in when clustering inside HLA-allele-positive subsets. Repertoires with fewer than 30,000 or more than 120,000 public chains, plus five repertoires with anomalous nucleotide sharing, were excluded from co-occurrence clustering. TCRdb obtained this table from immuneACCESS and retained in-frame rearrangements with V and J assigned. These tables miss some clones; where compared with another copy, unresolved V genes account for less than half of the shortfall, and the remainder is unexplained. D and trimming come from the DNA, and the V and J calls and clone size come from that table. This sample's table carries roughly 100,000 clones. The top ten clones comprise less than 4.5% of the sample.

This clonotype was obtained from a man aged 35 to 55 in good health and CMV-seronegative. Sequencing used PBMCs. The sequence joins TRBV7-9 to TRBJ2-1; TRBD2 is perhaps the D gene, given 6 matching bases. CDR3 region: CASSYRDLSFF. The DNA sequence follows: TGTGCCAGCAGTTACCGGGACTTATCGTTCTTC.